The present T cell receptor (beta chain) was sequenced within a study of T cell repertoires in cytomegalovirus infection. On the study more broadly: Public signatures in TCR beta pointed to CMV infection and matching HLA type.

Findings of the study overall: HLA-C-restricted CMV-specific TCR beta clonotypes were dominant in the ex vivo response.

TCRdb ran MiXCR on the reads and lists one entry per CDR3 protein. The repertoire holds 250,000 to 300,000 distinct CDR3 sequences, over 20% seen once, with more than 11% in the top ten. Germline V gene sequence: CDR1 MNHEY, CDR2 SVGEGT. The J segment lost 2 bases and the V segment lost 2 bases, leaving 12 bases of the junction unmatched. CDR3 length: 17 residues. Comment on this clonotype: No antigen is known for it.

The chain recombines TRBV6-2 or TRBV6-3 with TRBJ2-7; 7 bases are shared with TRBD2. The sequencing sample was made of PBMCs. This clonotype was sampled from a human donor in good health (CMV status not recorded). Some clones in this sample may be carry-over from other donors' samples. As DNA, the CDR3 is TGTGCCAGCAGTTACGATCTCCGAGTGGCGGGAGCCTACGAGCAGTACTTC. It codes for CASSYDLRVAGAYEQYF.